Below, 24 T cell receptor beta chains from the same sample are listed, as sequenced in a study of OX40 agonist ivuxolimab in advanced cancers. Sequencing used immunoSEQ multiplex PCR; TCRdb keeps in-frame clones, though not all of them. Seen here are roughly 23,000 clones, over 80% observed once, and the top ten hold 35% to 40%. Sample: CD4+ or CD8+ T cells sorted from blood, taken in a trial of the OX40 agonist ivuxolimab. All receptors derive from an adult with an advanced solid tumor such as melanoma, head and neck, liver or kidney cancer.

The genes are TRBV11-2 and TRBJ2-3; 9 bases match TRBD2. The V and J ends lost 5 bases and 2 bases, in that order; junction bases with no gene match: 8. The length of the CDR3 is 16 residues. CDR1 and CDR2 from the germline V gene are SGHAT and FQNNGV. The CDR3 region is CASSPGTSTFTDTQYF. The CDR3 region has the DNA TGTGCCAGCAGCCCTGGGACTAGCACTTTCACAGATACGCAGTATTTT. Looking up the rest from reference TRBV11-2 and TRBJ2-3 gives the full variable domain: EAGVAQSPRYKIIEKRQSVAFWCNPISGHATLYWYQQILGQGPKLLIQFQNNGVVDDSQLPKDRFSAERLKGVDSTLKIQPAKLEDSAVYLCASSPGTSTFTDTQYFGPGTRLTVL.

V usage is TRBV27 and J usage is TRBJ2-1, with 7 bases aligning to TRBD1. The ends lost 3 bases at V and 4 bases at J; junction bases unmatched: 6. CDR1 MNHEY and CDR2 SMNVEV come from the germline V gene (reference sequence). This CDR3 comprises 15 residues. CDR3 residues: CASSLGQNLYNEQFF. The CDR3 DNA reads as TGTGCCAGCAGTTTGGGACAGAACCTATACAATGAGCAGTTCTTC.

The V and J genes are TRBV7-2 and TRBJ1-2, with 10 positions matching TRBD1. Per germline, CDR1 SGHTA and CDR2 FQGNSA. The CDR3 is 16 residues long. After removal of 4 bases from V and 6 bases from J, the junction contained 11 bases not matched to a gene. CDR3: CASSYPRDRGENGYTF. The CDR3 region has the DNA TGTGCCAGCAGCTACCCACGGGACAGGGGAGAAAATGGCTACACCTTC.

The chain combines TRBV7-9 with TRBJ2-5; perhaps TRBD2 as D (6 bases). The V end was cut by 4 bases, the J end by 3 bases, with 12 bases between. Germline V gene sequence: CDR1 SEHNR, CDR2 FQNEAQ (reference sequence). The CDR3 runs 14 residues. The CDR3 protein is CASSSPGGEETQYF. In nucleotides, the CDR3 is TGTGCCAGCAGCTCGCCGGGCGGGGAAGAGACCCAGTACTTC. Full variable domain (outside the CDR3, taken from reference TRBV7-9 and TRBJ2-5): DTGVSQNPRHKITKRGQNVTFRCDPISEHNRLYWYRQTLGQGPEFLTYFQNEAQLEKSRLLSDRFSAERPKGSFSTLEIQRTEQGDSAMYLCASSSPGGEETQYFGPGTRLLVL.

The chain uses TRBV7-9 and TRBJ1-1; 10 bases are shared with TRBD1. Trimming cost V 7 bases and J 6 bases; bases outside gene matches: 8. Germline-derived CDR1 and CDR2 are SEHNR and FQNEAQ (reference sequence). The CDR3 runs to 14 residues. The CDR3 sequence is CASTPGQGRPEAFF. Here the CDR3 DNA reads TGTGCCAGCACCCCGGGACAGGGGAGGCCTGAAGCTTTCTTT.

The chain couples TRBV7-9 to TRBJ2-5; a possible D gene is TRBD2 (6 bases). This CDR3 contains 15 residues. The germline V gene encodes CDR1 SEHNR and CDR2 FQNEAQ (reference sequence). Trimming pared 1 base from V and 1 base from J, leaving 10 bases between. In nucleotides, the CDR3 is TGTGCCAGCAGCTTAGGTGGGAGGACCCAAGAGACCCAGTACTTC. Residues: CASSLGGRTQETQYF. Using reference TRBV7-9 and TRBJ2-5 for the parts outside the CDR3, the full variable domain is DTGVSQNPRHKITKRGQNVTFRCDPISEHNRLYWYRQTLGQGPEFLTYFQNEAQLEKSRLLSDRFSAERPKGSFSTLEIQRTEQGDSAMYLCASSLGGRTQETQYFGPGTRLLVL.

This clone rates as medium-sized. The chain couples TRBV5-1 to TRBJ2-4; the D is unclear. This CDR3 contains 13 residues. The germline V gene has CDR1 SGHRS and CDR2 YFSETQ. Between the trimmed V and J ends, which lost 4 bases and 15 bases, there was a span of 20 bases. As DNA, the CDR3 is TGCGCCAGCAGCCCCGATTCTTGGGCCAGTCGGTACTTC. Amino acid sequence: CASSPDSWASRYF.

This chain links TRBV10-1 with TRBJ2-1; possibly TRBD1 for D (6 bases). V lost 2 bases, J lost 10 bases, and 12 bases lay in between. Germline CDR1 and CDR2: WNHNN and SYGVQD (reference sequence). This CDR3 has 13 amino acids. CDR3 amino acids: CASSEGGLKEQFF. The DNA of the CDR3 is TGCGCCAGCAGTGAGGGGGGCTTAAAAGAGCAGTTCTTC.

This clone appeared a few times. J is TRBJ2-3 and V is TRBV4-3, with TRBD1 matching 10 bases. The CDR3 loop spans 17 amino acids. V was clipped by 2 bases and J by 4 bases; unmatched bases: 9. Germline CDR1 LGHNA, CDR2 YSLEER. The CDR3: CASSQTPTGGGSDTQYF. The CDR3 bases are TGCGCCAGCAGCCAAACCCCGACAGGGGGCGGGTCAGATACGCAGTATTTT.

This chain uses TRBV7-2 with TRBJ2-7, with D perhaps matching TRBD1 (5 bases). V lost 1 base, J lost 2 bases, and 9 bases lay in between. The CDR3 sequence is 14 residues long. Germline CDR1 SGHTA, CDR2 FQGNSA. The CDR3 sequence: CASSLGLGAYEQYF. In nucleotides, the CDR3 is TGTGCCAGCAGCTTAGGGTTAGGGGCCTACGAGCAGTACTTC.

The rearrangement links TRBV9 to TRBJ2-7, with 7 bases matching TRBD1. Germline CDR1 reads SGDLS; CDR2 reads YYNGEE. With 1 base clipped from V and 2 bases from J, the junction kept 3 bases outside the gene matches. This CDR3 spans 14 amino acids. The CDR3 nucleotides are TGTGCCAGCAGCGTACAGGGGGACCCCTACGAGCAGTACTTC. Its translation is CASSVQGDPYEQYF.

The chain carries TRBV6-1 and TRBJ2-7; perhaps TRBD1 as D (5 bases). The CDR3 totals 15 residues. Looked up from germline, CDR1 is MNHNS and CDR2 is SASEGT. The V end lost 4 bases, the J end lost 0 bases, and 13 bases lay between the germline ends. The CDR3 loop reads CASSAPGRASYEQYF. The CDR3 DNA reads TGTGCCAGCAGTGCCCCGGGCAGGGCCTCCTACGAGCAGTACTTC.

The rearrangement uses TRBV9 and TRBJ2-1, with TRBD2 matching 8 bases. V lost 0 bases to trimming and J lost 10 bases; unmatched junction nucleotides: 6. Germline CDR1 reads SGDLS; CDR2 reads YYNGEE. The CDR3 has 14 amino acids. Here the CDR3 reads CASSVDERGWEQFF. In DNA form, the CDR3 reads TGTGCCAGCAGCGTAGATGAGCGGGGGTGGGAGCAGTTCTTC.

The chain links TRBV4-2 to TRBJ1-4; no reliable D call. Trimming stripped 8 bases from V and 0 bases from J, with 13 bases between. Germline V gene data show CDR1 as LGHNA and CDR2 as YNFKEQ. This CDR3 is built from 15 residues. The CDR3 is CASRPPDATNEKLFF. CDR3 coding DNA: TGTGCCAGCCGCCCTCCTGATGCAACTAATGAAAAACTGTTTTTT.

The chain couples TRBV5-6 to TRBJ2-1; TRBD1 agrees at 9 bases. The CDR3 sequence is 15 residues long. The trim removed 0 bases at V and 7 bases at J, leaving 5 bases unmatched. Germline V lookup: CDR1 SGHDT, CDR2 YYEEEE. The chain's CDR3 is CASSLADRGGNEQFF. The CDR3 bases are TGTGCCAGCAGCTTGGCGGACAGGGGCGGGAATGAGCAGTTCTTC.

The rearrangement links TRBV6-6 to TRBJ2-5, with 12 bases identical to TRBD2. CDR3 length: 15 amino acids. Germline assignment: CDR1 MNHNY and CDR2 SVGAGI (reference sequence). The V and J ends lost 5 bases and 4 bases, in that order; junction bases with no gene match: 5. CDR3 nucleotides: TGTGCCAGCAGTCTGACTAGCGGGAGAGGAGAGACCCAGTACTTC. This gives the protein CASSLTSGRGETQYF.

The chain joins TRBV7-9 to TRBJ2-3; TRBD2 matches at 11 bases. The CDR3 has 17 amino acids. V lost 1 base, J lost 8 bases, and 11 bases stayed unmatched. CDR1 and CDR2 (germline): SEHNR, FQNEAQ (reference sequence). CDR3 in amino acids: CASSLGGLAALTGTQYF. DNA for the CDR3: TGTGCCAGCAGCTTAGGGGGACTAGCGGCCCTCACGGGTACGCAGTATTTT.

The chain recombines TRBV27 with TRBJ1-1; D ambiguous. V dropped 1 base and J dropped 0 bases, with 9 bases sitting between them. The CDR3 consists of 15 residues. CDR1 MNHEY and CDR2 SMNVEV come from the germline V gene (reference sequence). In DNA form, the CDR3 reads TGTGCCAGCAGTTTATACGACCGCCTGAACACTGAAGCTTTCTTT. This gives the protein CASSLYDRLNTEAFF.

V usage is TRBV29-1 and J usage is TRBJ2-2; D is perhaps TRBD2 (5 bases). The germline CDR1 and CDR2 sequences are SQVTM and ANQGSEA. Trimming stripped 3 bases from V and 7 bases from J, with 15 bases between. The CDR3 runs 14 residues. The CDR3 is CSVDLGTSNGELFF. The CDR3 region has the DNA TGCAGCGTTGATCTGGGAACTAGTAACGGGGAGCTGTTTTTT.

The chain links TRBV27 to TRBJ2-1; TRBD2 is a possible D gene (6 bases). V lost 1 base to trimming and J lost 8 bases, with 9 bases between them. Germline CDR1 MNHEY, CDR2 SMNVEV (reference sequence). CDR3 size: 13 residues. DNA for the CDR3: TGTGCCAGCAGTTTATATGTAGCGGATGAGCAGTTCTTC. This gives the protein CASSLYVADEQFF.

This rearrangement joins TRBV7-2 to TRBJ1-2; 7 bases align to TRBD1. From germline, CDR1 is SGHTA and CDR2 FQGNSA. This CDR3 contains 15 residues. With V trimmed by 5 bases and J by 0 bases, 6 bases remained unmatched. CDR3 sequence: CASSHRQGANYGYTF. CDR3 nucleotides: TGTGCCAGCAGCCACCGACAGGGAGCTAACTATGGCTACACCTTC.

The chain links TRBV7-5 to TRBJ1-1. TRBV7-5 is a known pseudogene. The CDR3 covers 12 residues. CDR3 in DNA: TGTGCCAGCAGCTTGGGGGGGGCTGAAGCTTTCTTT. Its protein product is CASSLGGAEAFF.

This clone was seen just once. The V call is TRBV28, the J call TRBJ2-5; D remains unclear. The germline gives CDR1 MDHEN, CDR2 SYDVKM. The CDR3 spans 13 residues. Trimming stripped 4 bases from V and 5 bases from J, with 11 bases between. As DNA, the CDR3 is TGTGCCAGCAGTTCGGACCGGACGGAGACCCAGTACTTC. Protein sequence: CASSSDRTETQYF.

This clone was seen a handful of times. This chain uses TRBV19 with TRBJ2-7; the D is unclear. V gave up 6 bases and J gave up 3 bases, with 12 bases separating them. Per the germline V gene, CDR1 is LNHDA and CDR2 is SQIVND (reference sequence). The CDR3 consists of 13 residues. CDR3 nucleotides: TGTGCCAGTAGCATGACCTTTTTCTACGAGCAGTACTTC. Protein product: CASSMTFFYEQYF.